This T cell receptor (beta chain) was captured in a study of cytomegalovirus exposure and HLA in healthy donors. PCR involved 60 Vbeta and 13 Jbeta primers. The table came from immunoSEQ multiplex PCR; TCRdb's copy has only in-frame clones and leaves some out. The sample carries 150,000 or so clones, around 67% recorded once. Likely unrecorded immune exposures existed in these nominally healthy donors. Regarding this clone: Antigen specificity is unknown.

Study observations and caveats: In a later analysis, productive TCRs from donors in an Asian-associated ancestry cluster reportedly carried fewer N-insertions than the cohort mean.

Sequenced: PBMCs. This sequence originates from a young woman in good health and CMV-seronegative.

This CDR3 is CASSQGGGLYEQYF. The CDR3 nucleotides are TGCGCCAGCAGCCAAGGAGGGGGCTTATACGAGCAGTACTTC. This chain joins TRBV4-1 and TRBJ2-7; TRBD1 matches at 7 bases. The CDR3 extends over 14 amino acids. Germline CDR1 is MGHRA and CDR2 is YSYEKL. V shed 1 base, J shed 4 bases, and the junction held 4 bases outside the gene matches.